The 8 T cell receptor beta chains below come from one sample, sequenced in a study of OX40 agonist ivuxolimab in advanced cancers. Data came from immunoSEQ multiplex PCR; TCRdb stores just in-frame clones and leaves some out. The repertoire includes tens of thousands of clones, roughly four fifths of them detected once, and less than 0.9% sits in the top ten. The material was CD4+ or CD8+ T cells sorted from blood, obtained in a trial of the OX40 agonist ivuxolimab. The origin of the receptors is an adult with an advanced solid tumor such as melanoma, head and neck, liver or kidney cancer.

This clone was recorded only once. The chain employs TRBV7-3 and TRBJ2-6, with D tentatively TRBD1 or TRBD2 (6 bases each). Per the germline V gene, CDR1 is SGHTA and CDR2 is FQGTGA. V lost 1 base and J lost 2, with 9 bases in between. The CDR3 totals 16 residues. CDR3 sequence reads: CASSLKGGPGANVLTF. In DNA form, the CDR3 reads TGTGCCAGCAGCTTAAAAGGGGGGCCTGGGGCCAACGTCCTGACTTTC.

This rearrangement joins TRBV2 to TRBJ2-7; 9 bases map to TRBD1. Germline assignment: CDR1 SNHLY and CDR2 FYNNEI. J was trimmed by 4 bases and V by 6 bases; bases with no gene match: 10. This CDR3 comprises 15 residues. The DNA for the CDR3 is TGTGCCAGCAGACCGGGACAGGGAGTAGGGTACGAGCAGTACTTC. Protein sequence: CASRPGQGVGYEQYF.

This clone was counted a few times. V and J are TRBV2 and TRBJ1-2; D call uncertain. Germline loops: CDR1 SNHLY, CDR2 FYNNEI. Trimming took 4 bases from V and 8 from J, leaving 14 bases between them. The CDR3 sequence is 13 residues long. CDR3 DNA: TGTGCCAGCAGTGCCGGCTCAGCCTACGGCTACACCTTC. This translates into CASSAGSAYGYTF.

The chain has TRBV18 and TRBJ2-1; TRBD2 agrees at 8 bases. V dropped 6 bases and J dropped 6; count of bases not matched to a gene: 13. The CDR3 sequence is 16 residues long. Germline loops: CDR1 KGHSH, CDR2 LQKENI. DNA for the CDR3: TGTGCCAGCTCGCCGAAAAACGGGGGGGGCTTCAATGAGCAGTTCTTC. This codes for CASSPKNGGGFNEQFF.

This clone has at least ten counts. V is TRBV28 and J is TRBJ2-1; TRBD1 might be the D (5 bases). Looked up from germline, CDR1 is MDHEN and CDR2 is SYDVKM. This CDR3 is 15 amino acids long. Trimming stripped 2 bases from V and 2 bases from J, with 10 bases between. The CDR3 nucleotides read TGTGCCAGCAGTTTACAGGGCGCTGCCTACAATGAGCAGTTCTTC. Translated, it gives CASSLQGAAYNEQFF.

This chain connects TRBV6-1 to TRBJ2-3; tentatively, D is TRBD1 (6 bases). Trimming cost V 6 bases and J 1 base, with 20 bases left between them. The CDR3 length is 17 residues. Germline lookup yields CDR1 MNHNS and CDR2 SASEGT. CDR3 in DNA: TGTGCCAGCAGAGAACCTAAGGGGGTCCCCCGCACAGATACGCAGTATTTT. Amino acids: CASREPKGVPRTDTQYF.

V is TRBV6-1 and J is TRBJ2-1; possibly TRBD1 or TRBD2 for D (5 bases each). CDR1 and CDR2 (germline): MNHNS, SASEGT. The CDR3 runs 11 residues. V lost 11 bases and J 4 bases, leaving 9 bases between the germline ends. The DNA of the CDR3 is TGTGCCGGGGGTGGGTACAATGAGCAGTTCTTC. This translates into CAGGGYNEQFF.

Here the CDR3 reads CASRTGELFF. As DNA, the CDR3 is TGTGCCAGCAGGACCGGGGAGCTGTTTTTT. The V gene is TRBV27, the J gene TRBJ2-2; D is undetermined. This CDR3 spans 10 amino acids. The V gene lost 6 bases and the J gene lost 5 bases, with 1 base spanning the gap. Germline values: CDR1 MNHEY, CDR2 SMNVEV (reference sequence).